This T cell receptor beta chain comes out of a study of cytomegalovirus exposure and HLA in healthy donors. Study-level findings and limits: A later analysis found common viral pathogens apparently linked to several of the most significant clusters. In an earlier analysis, in approximately 630 donors, most V segments appeared productive either ~90% or ~30% of the time. Rare TCR sequences predominated, though certain public TCRs were found in many donors.

This clone was detected only once. Its target is unknown. Other DNA sequences within the sample encode an identical CDR3. V dropped 2 bases and J dropped 1 base, with 9 bases sitting between them. The germline gives CDR1 SGHRS, CDR2 YFSETQ. The CDR3 runs to 14 residues. A multiplex PCR was run with 60 Vbeta primers and 13 Jbeta primers. The repertoire was sequenced with immunoSEQ multiplex PCR; TCRdb's copy has only in-frame clones and lacks some. This sample yields about 120,000 clones, of which over 60% are seen a single time; under 5% belongs to the top ten. The material sequenced was PBMCs. The gene calls are TRBV5-1 and TRBJ1-1; tentatively, D is TRBD1 (6 bases). This sequence was found in a male donor in good health and CMV-seropositive. The CDR3: CASSLTGPNTEAFF. The CDR3 DNA reads as TGCGCCAGCAGCTTAACAGGGCCGAACACTGAAGCTTTCTTT.